This passage covers 32 T cell receptor beta chains from one sample sequenced in a study of Graves' ophthalmopathy and Graves' hyperthyroidism. As the template, RNA transcripts were used to amplify TCR beta CDR3 regions. Investigators did first-round RT-PCR with HTBI primers, then second-round multiplex PCR. TCRdb independently ran MiXCR on the multiplex PCR reads; one entry per CDR3 protein. The sample has hundreds of thousands of distinct CDR3 sequences, roughly 21% seen once. The sequenced sample consisted of peripheral blood. All receptors come from a woman aged 18-29 years with stable Graves' hyperthyroidism.

The chain has TRBV11-2 and TRBJ2-7; 7 bases match TRBD2. V was clipped by 3 bases and J by 3 bases; unmatched bases: 8. Germline CDR1 reads SGHAT; CDR2 reads FQNNGV. CDR3 length: 15 residues. The CDR3 DNA is TGTGCCAGCAGCTTGTCTAGCGGATACAACTACGAGCAGTACTTC. Translation gives CASSLSSGYNYEQYF.

This clonotype was counted between two and nine times. The rearrangement links TRBV6-2 or TRBV6-3 to TRBJ2-2, with 8 bases that match TRBD2. This CDR3 has 19 residues. V lost 5 bases, J lost 4 bases, and 18 bases stayed unmatched. Looked up from germline, CDR1 is MNHEY and CDR2 is SVGEGT. CDR3 in DNA: TGTGCCAGCAGTCCGTGGACCGGGGGAGCGGGGGCCGGCACCGGGGAGCTGTTTTTT. Translating it yields CASSPWTGGAGAGTGELFF.

The rearrangement links TRBV30 to TRBJ2-7, with 8 bases aligning to TRBD1. The CDR3 is made up of 16 amino acids. After removal of 3 bases from V and 1 base from J, the junction contained 11 bases not matched to a gene. CDR1 GTSNPN and CDR2 SVGIG come from the germline V gene (reference sequence). The CDR3 DNA reads as TGTGCCTGGAGCCGTGGTAGTCGGGACAGGTCCTACGAGCAGTACTTC. Residues: CAWSRGSRDRSYEQYF.

The chain is built from TRBV20-1 and TRBJ2-2; TRBD2 matches at 8 bases. This CDR3 region has 14 residues. CDR1 and CDR2 (germline): DFQATT, SNEGSKA (reference sequence). V lost 1 base and J lost 5; bases outside the gene matches: 3. The CDR3 region has the DNA TGCAGTGCTAGAGCCACTAGCGGAACCGGGGAGCTGTTTTTT. Translating it yields CSARATSGTGELFF.

In its sample, this clonotype was seen many times. The J gene is TRBJ1-2, the V gene TRBV2; D is unresolved. Between the trimmed V and J ends, which lost 1 base and 8 bases, there was a span of 8 bases. The V gene's germline CDR1 is SNHLY and CDR2 FYNNEI. There are 12 residues in the CDR3. In DNA, the CDR3 is TGTGCCAGCAGTGAAGATGTGGGGGGCTACACCTTC. Translated, it gives CASSEDVGGYTF. Using reference TRBV2 and TRBJ1-2 for the parts outside the CDR3, the full variable domain is EPEVTQTPSHQVTQMGQEVILRCVPISNHLYFYWYRQILGQKVEFLVSFYNNEISEKSEIFDDQFSVERPDGSNFTLKIRSTKLEDSAMYFCASSEDVGGYTFGSGTRLTVV.

The V call is TRBV6-1, the J call TRBJ1-2; D is unresolved. In germline, CDR1 is MNHNS, CDR2 SASEGT. Trimming cost V 5 bases and J 4 bases, with 14 bases left between them. The CDR3 sequence is 14 residues long. The CDR3 DNA follows: TGTGCCAGCAGTATGACCAGTGTAGGCTATGGCTACACCTTC. Residues: CASSMTSVGYGYTF.

This clonotype came up many times. V gene TRBV6-1 combines with J gene TRBJ2-7; TRBD1 aligns across 7 bases. Germline CDR1 reads MNHNS; CDR2 reads SASEGT. The CDR3 is 14 residues long. Trimming took 6 bases from V and 0 from J; bases not matched to a gene: 5. The CDR3 protein is CASREQGSSYEQYF. The CDR3, as DNA: TGTGCCAGCAGAGAACAGGGGAGCTCCTACGAGCAGTACTTC.

This clonotype was picked up many times. The rearrangement links TRBV11-1 to TRBJ2-6; the D gene is possibly TRBD1 (5 bases). The CDR3 is 16 amino acids. CDR1 SGHAT and CDR2 FQDESV come from the germline V gene (reference sequence). Trimming shortened V by 1 base and J by 2 bases, and 9 bases separated the two germline ends. The CDR3 DNA is TGTGCCAGCAGCTTAGGGGGCCGGGCTGGGGCCAACGTCCTGACTTTC. This sequence encodes CASSLGGRAGANVLTF.

In this sample, this clonotype turned up many times. This may stem from a read error, because a much larger clone lies one nucleotide away. J is TRBJ2-2 and V is TRBV11-3; D is possibly TRBD2 (5 bases). Germline-derived CDR1 and CDR2 are SGHNT and YENEEA. The V end lost 1 base, the J end lost 6 bases, and 12 bases lay between the germline ends. The CDR3 is 15 residues long. As DNA, the CDR3 is TGTGCCAGCAGCTTAGTGGGAGATCACGCCGGGGAGCTGTTTTTT. It specifies CASSLVGDHAGELFF.

This clonotype was recorded many times. The chain couples TRBV27 to TRBJ1-2, with 9 bases identical to TRBD1. Germline-derived CDR1 and CDR2 are MNHEY and SMNVEV (reference sequence). The CDR3 covers 19 residues. The V and J ends lost 4 bases and 0 bases, in that order; junction bases with no gene match: 15. CDR3 coding DNA: TGTGCCAGCAGTTGCCGGGACAGGGATAACTTCCTGGCTAACTATGGCTACACCTTC. Its protein is CASSCRDRDNFLANYGYTF.

The V gene is TRBV6-1, the J gene TRBJ1-1; D gene unclear. V gave up 7 bases and J gave up 0 bases, with 12 bases separating them. Germline V gives CDR1 MNHNS, CDR2 SASEGT. The CDR3 covers 14 residues. The DNA of the CDR3 is TGTGCCAGCATGGAAGAAGGGATGAACACTGAAGCTTTCTTT. Protein: CASMEEGMNTEAFF.

CDR3 sequence: CAWRRDFRYQETQYF. The DNA for the CDR3 is TGTGCCTGGAGACGGGACTTTCGGTACCAAGAGACCCAGTACTTC. The chain joins TRBV30 to TRBJ2-5, with a weak D call TRBD2 (6 bases). This CDR3 region has 15 residues. V lost 3 bases to trimming and J lost 0 bases, with 14 bases between them. Germline loops: CDR1 GTSNPN, CDR2 SVGIG (reference sequence).

This chain connects TRBV19 to TRBJ1-5; the match to TRBD1 covers 8 bases. CDR3 length: 14 residues. V lost 3 bases, J lost 7 bases, and 5 bases stayed unmatched. Germline V gene data show CDR1 as LNHDA and CDR2 as SQIVND (reference sequence). The CDR3 coding sequence is TGTGCCAGTAGTATGGGACAGGTGGAACAGCCCCAGCATTTT. Its translation: CASSMGQVEQPQHF.

Concerning this clonotype: A read error may be the cause here, since a much bigger clone is one base away. The chain is built from TRBV6-5 and TRBJ1-5; D is ambiguous. Looked up from germline, CDR1 is MNHEY and CDR2 is SVGAGI. CDR3 size: 15 residues. The chain's CDR3 is CASGYSAGFNQPQHF. CDR3 DNA: TGTGCCAGCGGTTATTCTGCTGGCTTCAATCAGCCCCAGCATTTT.

This clonotype was seen at least ten times. CDR3 in DNA: TGCAGTGCTAGAGAAGGAGCGGGAGTCTCCTACGAGCAGTACTTC. Translated, it gives CSAREGAGVSYEQYF. This rearrangement joins TRBV20-1 to TRBJ2-7, with 8 bases aligning to TRBD2. Germline V lookup: CDR1 DFQATT, CDR2 SNEGSKA (reference sequence). This CDR3 region has 15 residues. The V segment lost 0 bases and the J segment 0 bases; nucleotides outside the gene matches: 4.

V is TRBV20-1 and J is TRBJ1-2, with D uncertain. The CDR3 contains 18 residues. CDR1 DFQATT and CDR2 SNEGSKA come from the germline V gene (reference sequence). Trimming left V 0 bases short and J 0 bases short, with 20 bases between. This CDR3 reads CSARDVWERRDANYGYTF. The CDR3 nucleotides read TGCAGTGCTAGAGATGTGTGGGAGAGACGGGATGCTAACTATGGCTACACCTTC.

This clonotype occurred many times. The chain uses TRBV9 and TRBJ1-2; 9 bases are shared with TRBD1. This CDR3 contains 14 residues. With 3 bases clipped from V and 8 bases from J, the junction kept 8 bases outside the gene matches. CDR1 and CDR2 (germline): SGDLS, YYNGEE. CDR3 in amino acids: CASSGTGTGFGYTF. As DNA, the CDR3 is TGTGCCAGCAGCGGAACCGGGACAGGGTTCGGCTACACCTTC.

In its sample, this clonotype was seen many times. The J gene is TRBJ1-1, the V gene TRBV3-1, with D uncertain. The CDR3 is 13 amino acids. From germline, CDR1 is LGHDT and CDR2 YNNKEL (reference sequence). V lost 0 bases, J lost 9 bases, and 11 bases lay in between. CDR3 DNA: TGTGCCAGCAGCCAAGATTCTCGGGCCAAAGCTTTCTTT. It specifies CASSQDSRAKAFF.

This clonotype was recorded many times. The J gene is TRBJ2-7, the V gene TRBV11-1, with D unresolved. The V gene's germline CDR1 is SGHAT and CDR2 FQDESV (reference sequence). V lost 4 bases and J lost 6, with 19 bases in between. The CDR3 has 15 residues. This CDR3 is CASSSPLDEPVEQYF. The CDR3, as DNA: TGTGCCAGCAGCTCCCCTCTCGACGAGCCCGTCGAGCAGTACTTC.

This clonotype was detected ten times or more. One end of the junction fails to match germline, which may point to a read error. The V gene is TRBV24-1, the J gene TRBJ2-4; D gene unclear. Germline-derived CDR1 and CDR2 are KGHDR and SFDVKD. This CDR3 spans 13 amino acids. Written as DNA, the CDR3 is TGTGCCACCAGTGATTTGTTTCCAAACATTAAGTACTTC. Its protein product is CATSDLFPNIKYF.

This clonotype was counted a few times. This chain links TRBV7-3 with TRBJ1-2; TRBD1 matches 7 bases. Trimming took 4 bases from V and 7 from J; bases not matched to a gene: 9. The length of the CDR3 is 14 residues. Germline loops: CDR1 SGHTA, CDR2 FQGTGA. In DNA form, the CDR3 reads TGTGCCAGCAGCTCGACAGGGATCTCAGGTGGCTACACCTTC. Translation gives CASSSTGISGGYTF.

This chain connects TRBV28 to TRBJ2-6, with 8 nucleotides matching TRBD1. The CDR3 is made up of 18 amino acids. From germline, CDR1 is MDHEN and CDR2 SYDVKM. Unmatched junction bases numbered 4, after V lost 0 bases and J lost 0 bases. CDR3 sequence reads: CASSLWGQDNSGANVLTF. As DNA, the CDR3 is TGTGCCAGCAGTTTATGGGGACAGGATAACTCTGGGGCCAACGTCCTGACTTTC.

Concerning this clonotype: This may be a read error, as it is one base from a much larger clone. The CDR3 nucleotides read TGCGTCAGCAGGCAATTAGCCAGCGAGCAGTACTTC. Translation: CVSRQLASEQYF. This rearrangement joins TRBV5-1 to TRBJ2-7; no definite D call. The germline gives CDR1 SGHRS, CDR2 YFSETQ. The CDR3 runs to 12 residues.

This clonotype has only a few counts. The chain carries TRBV19 and TRBJ2-5, with D perhaps TRBD1 (5 bases). Trimming stripped 1 base from V and 0 bases from J, with 9 bases between. The CDR3 is made up of 15 amino acids. Germline assignment: CDR1 LNHDA and CDR2 SQIVND (reference sequence). The CDR3 coding sequence is TGTGCCAGTAGTATAGGTGGGGCCGACCAAGAGACCCAGTACTTC. Its translation: CASSIGGADQETQYF.

The V and J genes are TRBV6-2 or TRBV6-3 and TRBJ1-5; a weak D match, TRBD1 (6 bases). The germline gives CDR1 MNHEY, CDR2 SVGEGT. V shed 10 bases and J shed 1 base, with 14 bases lying between them. The CDR3 contains 14 residues. CDR3 region: CATGLGGSNQPQHF. In DNA, the CDR3 is TGTGCCACCGGGCTTGGGGGCAGCAATCAGCCCCAGCATTTT.

This clonotype appeared many times. CDR3 residues: CATSDPGSRPYEQYF. CDR3 nucleotide sequence: TGTGCCACCAGTGATCCGGGCAGCAGACCCTACGAGCAGTACTTC. This chain uses TRBV24-1 with TRBJ2-7; no reliable D call. The ends were cut back, 3 bases at V and 2 bases at J, with 13 bases in the middle. Germline V CDR1 and CDR2: KGHDR, SFDVKD. There are 15 residues in the CDR3.

This clonotype was found a few times. This chain connects TRBV18 to TRBJ1-1, with 7 bases identical to TRBD1. The CDR3 loop spans 15 amino acids. CDR1 is KGHSH and CDR2 is LQKENI in the germline V gene. With V trimmed by 8 bases and J by 1 base, 10 bases remained unmatched. CDR3 sequence reads: CASTHRTGWNTEAFF. Written as DNA, the CDR3 is TGTGCCAGCACCCACCGGACAGGATGGAACACTGAAGCTTTCTTT. Full variable domain (rest looked up from reference TRBV18 and TRBJ1-1): NAGVMQNPRHLVRRRGQEARLRCSPMKGHSHVYWYRQLPEEGLKFMVYLQKENIIDESGMPKERFSAEFPKEGPSILRIQQVVRGDSAAYFCASTHRTGWNTEAFFGQGTRLTVV.

This clonotype was found many times. This chain joins TRBV6-5 and TRBJ1-2; 8 bases are a match to TRBD1. This CDR3 has 13 amino acids. Germline V gene sequence: CDR1 MNHEY, CDR2 SVGAGI. Germline trimming cut 11 bases from V and 4 bases from J; bases unmatched to any gene: 9. CDR3 nucleotide sequence: TGTGCCGGACGAGGACAGGGCCGCTATGGCTACACCTTC. It specifies CAGRGQGRYGYTF.

A few counts support this clonotype. The chain uses TRBV5-4 and TRBJ1-2; tentative D call: TRBD1 (6 bases). CDR3 length equals 14 residues. The V and J ends lost 4 bases and 4 bases respectively, with 14 bases between them. From germline, CDR1 is SGHNT and CDR2 YYREEE (reference sequence). CDR3 sequence (DNA): TGTGCCAGCAGCAGAGGGGGTGAGGGCTATGGCTACACCTTC. Amino acid sequence: CASSRGGEGYGYTF.

With regard to this clonotype: A much larger clone is a single base away; this may be a read error. The rearrangement uses TRBV15 and TRBJ2-7; D remains unclear. Germline V gene data show CDR1 as LNHNV and CDR2 as YYDKDF (reference sequence). This CDR3 region has 13 residues. The CDR3 protein is CSTSRGFSYEQYF. The CDR3 bases are TGTTCCACCAGCAGAGGTTTCTCCTACGAGCAGTACTTC.

This clonotype was seen ten or more times. The rearrangement joins TRBV20-1 to TRBJ1-5, with D unclear. Trimming pared 0 bases from V and 0 bases from J, leaving 12 bases between. This CDR3 spans 16 amino acids. Germline-derived CDR1 and CDR2 are DFQATT and SNEGSKA (reference sequence). The DNA for the CDR3 is TGCAGTGCTAGAGATCGTATGGGTGGTAGCAATCAGCCCCAGCATTTT. Protein sequence: CSARDRMGGSNQPQHF.

This chain uses TRBV7-2 with TRBJ1-1, with unresolved D. V was clipped by 0 bases and J by 7 bases, with 9 bases between them. From germline, CDR1 is SGHTA and CDR2 FQGNSA. The CDR3 is 13 amino acids. The CDR3 bases are TGTGCCAGCAGCTTAGCCCCACAGCTTGAAGCTTTCTTT. It encodes CASSLAPQLEAFF.